This TCR beta chain came from a study of cytomegalovirus exposure and HLA in healthy donors. About the research overall: There were approximately 400 genotyped donors. Of these, about 86% fell in the genetic ancestry cluster associated with self-reported Caucasian donors.

Unmatched junction bases numbered 11, after V lost 5 bases and J lost 5 bases. This CDR3 has 17 amino acids. In germline, CDR1 is SNHLY, CDR2 FYNNEI. With regard to this clone: No antigen is known for it.

Study observations and caveats: Segments of the TCR beta V type were, in most cases, productive about 90% or about 30% of the time in an earlier analysis. Available immune exposure information covered CMV serostatus only. In most subjects, TCR beta sequences reportedly gave accurate predictions of HLA-A and HLA-B alleles.

PCR involved 60 Vbeta and 13 Jbeta primers. Clones were sequenced by immunoSEQ multiplex PCR, and TCRdb holds only the in-frame ones, with some missing. Of 30,000 to 45,000 clones detected, just over 85% appear once; the ten largest clones hold approximately 10%. This clonotype was obtained from a middle-aged woman in good health and CMV-seropositive. The sequenced sample was PBMCs. The V call is TRBV2, the J call TRBJ2-2, with 10 bases that match TRBD1. The CDR3 is CASSSRDRGPVTGELFF. For the CDR3, the DNA is TGTGCCAGCAGTAGCCGGGACAGGGGCCCGGTAACCGGGGAGCTGTTTTTT.